Listed below are T cell receptor beta chains from one sample, sequenced in a study of CD4 T cells in relation to SARS-CoV-2 and coronaviruses. Antigens for these TCRs are unknown. Sequencing was performed with immunoSEQ multiplex PCR; in TCRdb, only in-frame clones are kept and a portion is missing. Of tens of thousands of clones in the sample, 77% were seen once. The sample taken for sequencing was memory CD4+ T cells from PBMCs, cultured in vitro. These receptors all come from an adult with COVID-19. CDR3s include the opening cysteine and the closing phenylalanine or tryptophan. A D gene is named only where the DNA matches it firmly. Some rows have no size entry. The others give once, few or many, or a class for an expanded clone.

d_call j_call clone_size v_call cdr3_aa cdr3_nt
TRBD2 TRBJ2-3 NA TRBV18 CASSPALLREGHQSTDTQYF TGTGCCAGCTCACCCGCTTTATTGCGGGAGGGCCACCAAAGCACAGATACGCAGTATTTT
NA TRBJ1-5 NA TRBV28 CASNPGQLADPQHF TGTGCCAGCAATCCCGGGCAACTTGCAGACCCCCAGCATTTT
NA TRBJ2-1 once TRBV12-3/TRBV12-4 CASRLGPGDEQFF TGTGCCAGCAGACTGGGACCTGGCGATGAGCAGTTCTTC
TRBD1 TRBJ1-3 once TRBV19 CASSDRGQSRSSGNTIYF TGTGCCAGTTCGGACAGGGGGCAGTCACGCTCCTCTGGAAACACCATATATTTT
NA TRBJ2-1 NA TRBV7-9 CASSFRQDYNEQFF TGTGCCAGCAGCTTCAGACAGGACTACAATGAGCAGTTCTTC
TRBD2 TRBJ2-5 NA TRBV18 CASSRTSGQETQYF TGTGCCAGCTCACGGACTAGCGGACAAGAGACCCAGTACTTC
TRBD1 TRBJ1-5 once TRBV19 CASSEQGFGQPQHF TGTGCCAGTAGTGAACAGGGGTTCGGGCAGCCCCAGCATTTT
NA TRBJ1-5 NA TRBV18 CASSPTTEDQPQHF TGTGCCAGCTCACCAACGACAGAGGATCAGCCCCAGCATTTT
NA TRBJ2-5 NA TRBV15 CATSLENALTGTQETQYF TGTGCCACCAGCTTAGAGAACGCCCTGACAGGGACTCAAGAGACCCAGTACTTC
TRBD2 TRBJ2-1 NA TRBV3-1/TRBV3-2 CASSLSEGGPFNEQFF TGTGCCAGCAGCCTGTCAGAGGGAGGGCCCTTCAATGAGCAGTTCTTC
TRBD2 TRBJ2-1 NA TRBV12-5 CASGLILAGEDSYNEQFF TGTGCTAGTGGTTTGATTCTAGCGGGAGAAGACTCCTACAATGAGCAGTTCTTC
NA TRBJ2-1 few TRBV21-1 CASNRLAGVNEQFF TGTGCCAGCAACCGACTAGCGGGAGTCAATGAGCAGTTCTTC
TRBD1 TRBJ2-3 NA TRBV18 CASSPRPGGGGTQYF TGTGCCAGCTCACCACGACCAGGGGGCGGAGGGACGCAGTATTTT
NA TRBJ1-1 few TRBV10-3 CAISERGEAEAFF TGTGCCATCAGTGAAAGGGGGGAAGCTGAAGCTTTCTTT
TRBD1 TRBJ1-5 NA TRBV20-1 CSASGQGNQPQHF TGCAGTGCTAGTGGACAGGGCAATCAGCCCCAGCATTTT
NA TRBJ2-7 NA TRBV5-1 CASSLFQGGGPGEQYF TGCGCCAGCAGCTTGTTCCAGGGAGGGGGCCCGGGGGAGCAGTACTTC
NA TRBJ2-3 NA TRBV30 CAWSGGLRDTQYF TGTGCCTGGAGTGGCGGGTTGAGAGATACGCAGTATTTT
TRBD2 TRBJ2-1 NA TRBV6-4 CASSASGRASYNEQFF TGTGCCAGCAGTGCTAGCGGGAGGGCTTCCTACAATGAGCAGTTCTTC
TRBD2 TRBJ2-3 NA TRBV7-2 CASSPGGTGTDTQYF TGTGCCAGCAGCCCCGGGGGGACGGGTACAGATACGCAGTATTTT
TRBD2 TRBJ2-2 NA TRBV7-9 CASSLGRGNTGELFF TGTGCCAGCAGCCTTGGGAGGGGGAACACCGGGGAGCTGTTTTTT
TRBD2 TRBJ2-7 NA TRBV6-2/TRBV6-3 CASSRQVPAGDGEQYF TGTGCCAGCAGTCGACAGGTCCCAGCGGGAGACGGCGAGCAGTACTTC
NA TRBJ1-1 NA TRBV28 CASSQQARTEAFF TGTGCCAGCAGTCAACAAGCTAGGACTGAAGCTTTCTTT
NA TRBJ2-5 NA TRBV13 CASSFRGETPPETQYF TGTGCCAGCAGCTTTAGGGGGGAGACACCCCCGGAGACCCAGTACTTC
NA TRBJ1-4 NA TRBV14 CASSLRQNEKLFF TGTGCCAGCAGCCTGCGACAGAATGAAAAACTGTTTTTT
NA TRBJ2-7 NA TRBV19 CASSQKIDGSYEQYF TGTGCCAGTAGCCAAAAAATTGACGGATCCTACGAGCAGTACTTC
NA TRBJ2-3 NA TRBV7-2 CASSAFLATDTQYF TGTGCCAGCAGCGCCTTTCTAGCTACAGATACGCAGTATTTT
TRBD2 TRBJ2-7 NA TRBV9 CASSTGLAGPYEQYF TGTGCCAGCAGCACAGGACTAGCGGGGCCCTACGAGCAGTACTTC
TRBD2 TRBJ2-7 NA TRBV9 CASSVAAGAYEQYF TGTGCCAGCAGCGTAGCAGCGGGAGCCTACGAGCAGTACTTC
TRBD2 TRBJ2-1 NA TRBV9 CASSVSGALRNEQFF TGTGCCAGCAGCGTTAGCGGGGCCCTTAGGAATGAGCAGTTCTTC
TRBD2 TRBJ2-3 few TRBV28 CASRGASGTSTDTQYF TGTGCCAGCAGAGGGGCTAGCGGAACTAGCACAGATACGCAGTATTTT
NA TRBJ2-3 NA TRBV6-1 CASSEWARRSTDTQYF TGTGCCAGCAGTGAATGGGCGCGGCGGAGCACAGATACGCAGTATTTT
NA TRBJ1-1 NA TRBV30 CAWSLRTTEAFF TGTGCCTGGAGTTTGCGGACCACTGAAGCTTTCTTT
NA TRBJ2-7 NA TRBV4-1 CASSQQIRDTYEQYF TGCGCCAGCAGCCAACAAATCAGGGATACCTACGAGCAGTACTTC
NA TRBJ2-5 NA TRBV7-2 CASSGPPSQETQYF TGTGCCAGCAGCGGTCCCCCTAGTCAAGAGACCCAGTACTTC
NA TRBJ1-1 NA TRBV3-1/TRBV3-2 CASSQVAGNTEAFF TGTGCCAGCAGCCAAGTAGCAGGGAACACTGAAGCTTTCTTT
TRBD1 TRBJ2-1 NA TRBV24-1 CATSDLGTGGLGSYNEQFF TGTGCCACCAGTGATTTGGGAACAGGGGGCTTGGGCTCCTACAATGAGCAGTTCTTC
NA TRBJ2-1 NA TRBV3-1/TRBV3-2 CASSPWTNHEQFF TGTGCCAGCAGCCCCTGGACTAACCATGAGCAGTTCTTC
TRBD2 TRBJ2-1 NA TRBV4-1 CASGERGSGPLANEQFF TGCGCCAGCGGTGAGCGCGGGAGTGGCCCCCTAGCCAATGAGCAGTTCTTC
NA TRBJ2-1 NA TRBV18 CASSLADGDEQFF TGTGCCAGCTCACTAGCAGATGGTGATGAGCAGTTCTTC
NA TRBJ1-3 NA TRBV12-3/TRBV12-4 CASSLGGGNTIYF TGTGCCAGCAGTTTGGGGGGAGGAAACACCATATATTTT
NA TRBJ1-2 NA TRBV5-1 CASSLGAGPNYGYTF TGCGCCAGCAGCTTGGGAGCAGGACCGAACTATGGCTACACCTTC
NA TRBJ1-5 NA TRBV6-5 CASSYSSNQPQHF TGTGCCAGCAGTTATTCTTCCAATCAGCCCCAGCATTTT
NA TRBJ2-1 NA TRBV4-2 CASSQGLVGYEQFF TGTGCCAGCAGCCAAGGGCTAGTTGGCTATGAGCAGTTCTTC
NA TRBJ2-7 NA TRBV19 CASSSLDSHEQYF TGTGCCAGTAGTTCCCTTGACTCTCACGAGCAGTACTTC
TRBD2 TRBJ2-7 NA TRBV10-3 CAISGGNEQYF TGTGCCATCTCGGGGGGTAACGAGCAGTACTTC
NA TRBJ2-3 NA TRBV7-3 CASSISSTDTQYF TGTGCCAGCAGTATCAGTAGCACAGATACGCAGTATTTT
TRBD1 TRBJ2-6 NA TRBV3-1/TRBV3-2 CASSPDRGTTGANVLTF TGTGCCAGCAGCCCAGACAGGGGAACAACTGGGGCCAACGTCCTGACTTTC
TRBD2 TRBJ2-3 NA TRBV7-3 CASSSGLAGPSTDTQYF TGTGCCAGCAGCTCCGGACTAGCGGGGCCTAGCACAGATACGCAGTATTTT
TRBD1 TRBJ1-1 NA TRBV28 CASSFGVGQGGTEAFF TGTGCCAGCAGTTTCGGGGTAGGGCAGGGGGGCACTGAAGCTTTCTTT
NA TRBJ2-1 NA TRBV4-3 CASSQGTGVLAGRFNEQFF TGCGCCAGCAGCCAAGGTACAGGGGTTCTAGCGGGTCGCTTCAATGAGCAGTTCTTC
TRBD2 TRBJ2-1 once TRBV5-4 CASSLARTSGRVEQFF TGTGCCAGCAGCTTGGCCAGGACTAGCGGGAGAGTCGAGCAGTTCTTC
TRBD1 TRBJ2-7 NA TRBV19 CASSIVGQGRYEQYF TGTGCCAGTAGTATAGTAGGACAGGGAAGATACGAGCAGTACTTC
NA TRBJ2-1 NA TRBV2 CASSDTPKEQFF TGTGCCAGCAGTGATACACCGAAAGAGCAGTTCTTC
TRBD2 TRBJ2-1 NA TRBV6-1 CASSELAGSYNEQFF TGTGCCAGCAGTGAACTAGCGGGCTCCTACAATGAGCAGTTCTTC
TRBD2 TRBJ2-3 NA TRBV4-3 CASSQGVAGGPPTDTQYF TGCGCCAGCAGCCAAGGGGTAGCGGGAGGGCCCCCCACAGATACGCAGTATTTT
NA TRBJ1-5 few TRBV6-8 CASSLSYSNQPQHF TGTGCCAGCAGTCTGAGTTATAGCAATCAGCCCCAGCATTTT
TRBD2 TRBJ2-3 NA TRBV6-2/TRBV6-3 CASGRGRGGDTQYF TGTGCCAGCGGCCGGGGGCGGGGGGGAGATACGCAGTATTTT
TRBD2 TRBJ2-2 NA TRBV10-3 CATTAAGTSGTPNTGELFF TGTGCCACCACGGCGGCGGGGACTAGCGGGACCCCAAACACCGGGGAGCTGTTTTTT